The rows below give T cell receptor beta chains drawn from one sample of a study of blood T cell repertoires in COVID-19. Sequencing was performed with immunoSEQ multiplex PCR; in TCRdb, only in-frame clones are kept and a portion is missing. The sample records 50,000 to 75,000 clones, about 90% being singletons. The source material was peripheral blood. The receptors were sampled from a man at least 80 years old in a cohort sampled during active COVID-19. CDR3s include the opening cysteine and the closing phenylalanine or tryptophan. D genes are given only for firm matches. Some rows mark clone size as missing; the rest say once, few, many or name a class of expanded clone.

J gene: TRBJ1-5; clone size: NA; D gene: TRBD1; V gene: TRBV6-5; CDR3 DNA: TGTGCCAGCAGCTTTAGACAGGGGGATCAGCCCCAGCATTTT; CDR3 protein: CASSFRQGDQPQHF
J gene: TRBJ2-7; clone size: NA; D gene: NA; V gene: TRBV5-4; CDR3 DNA: TGTGCCAGCAGCCCGGGACATTTCTCCTACGAGCAGTACTTC; CDR3 protein: CASSPGHFSYEQYF
J gene: TRBJ2-1; clone size: once; D gene: NA; V gene: TRBV7-3; CDR3 DNA: TGTGCCGCACCCGAAGAAGGGGGAAGTGGTTTTAATGAGCAGTTCTTC; CDR3 protein: CAAPEEGGSGFNEQFF
J gene: TRBJ1-2; clone size: NA; D gene: TRBD1; V gene: TRBV27; CDR3 DNA: TGTGCCAGCAGTTTATCGATGGTCAGGGGGAACGTCTATGGCTACACCTTC; CDR3 protein: CASSLSMVRGNVYGYTF
J gene: TRBJ1-2; clone size: few; D gene: NA; V gene: TRBV5-1; CDR3 DNA: TGCGCCAGCAGCTTGACCAGTCAGATCTATGGCTACACCTTC; CDR3 protein: CASSLTSQIYGYTF
J gene: TRBJ1-2; clone size: NA; D gene: TRBD1; V gene: TRBV30; CDR3 DNA: TGTGCCTGGAGTCCCCGGGACAGGCGATTCTATGGCTACACCTTC; CDR3 protein: CAWSPRDRRFYGYTF
J gene: TRBJ1-1; clone size: NA; D gene: TRBD1; V gene: TRBV7-9; CDR3 DNA: TGTGCCAGCAGCCCAGACGGGACAGGGAGGGTGGCTTTCTTT; CDR3 protein: CASSPDGTGRVAFF
J gene: TRBJ1-3; clone size: NA; D gene: NA; V gene: TRBV10-3; CDR3 DNA: TGTGCCATCAGTGAAGGGGGACCGTCTAACTCTGGAAACACCATATATTTT; CDR3 protein: CAISEGGPSNSGNTIYF
J gene: TRBJ1-5; clone size: NA; D gene: TRBD1; V gene: TRBV7-9; CDR3 DNA: TGTGCCAGCAGCCCGACAGGGTTAGGGCAGCCCCAGCATTTT; CDR3 protein: CASSPTGLGQPQHF
J gene: TRBJ1-5; clone size: NA; D gene: TRBD1; V gene: TRBV10-2; CDR3 DNA: TGCGCCAGCAGTGAGACAGGGGGCGGAGGTCAGCCCCAGCATTTT; CDR3 protein: CASSETGGGGQPQHF
J gene: TRBJ1-5; clone size: NA; D gene: NA; V gene: TRBV6-5; CDR3 DNA: TGTGCCAGCAGTTACTCAACAGGACCAAATCAGCCCCAGCATTTT; CDR3 protein: CASSYSTGPNQPQHF
J gene: TRBJ2-3; clone size: NA; D gene: NA; V gene: TRBV5-6; CDR3 DNA: TGTGCCAGCAGCTTGGTAGGAGATTCGAGGGATACGCAGTATTTT; CDR3 protein: CASSLVGDSRDTQYF
J gene: TRBJ2-3; clone size: NA; D gene: TRBD2; V gene: TRBV6-4; CDR3 DNA: TGTGCCAGCAGTGACTCTAGCGGGAGTGGGGATACGCAGTATTTT; CDR3 protein: CASSDSSGSGDTQYF
J gene: TRBJ1-4; clone size: NA; D gene: NA; V gene: TRBV4-1; CDR3 DNA: TGCGCCAGCAGCCAAGATTATGCGGGGGCGGGTGAAAAACTGTTTTTT; CDR3 protein: CASSQDYAGAGEKLFF
J gene: TRBJ2-3; clone size: NA; D gene: TRBD2; V gene: TRBV7-9; CDR3 DNA: TGTGCCAGCAGTCGACCGGGACTAGCTACAGATACGCAGTATTTT; CDR3 protein: CASSRPGLATDTQYF
J gene: TRBJ1-1; clone size: NA; D gene: NA; V gene: TRBV6-1; CDR3 DNA: TGTGCCAGCAGTGAGCCCGGGAGGGTTTCTGAAGCTTTCTTT; CDR3 protein: CASSEPGRVSEAFF
J gene: TRBJ2-5; clone size: NA; D gene: NA; V gene: TRBV7-8; CDR3 DNA: TGTGCCAGCAGCTTTTCGGGTTACCAAGAGACCCAGTACTTC; CDR3 protein: CASSFSGYQETQYF
J gene: TRBJ1-1; clone size: NA; D gene: TRBD1; V gene: TRBV5-6; CDR3 DNA: TGTGCCAGCAGCTTGGGCAGGGGGCGAACTGAAGCTTTCTTT; CDR3 protein: CASSLGRGRTEAFF
J gene: TRBJ1-5; clone size: NA; D gene: NA; V gene: TRBV18; CDR3 DNA: TGTGCCAGCTCACCACGTGCGGATAGCAATCAGCCCCAGCATTTT; CDR3 protein: CASSPRADSNQPQHF
J gene: TRBJ2-2; clone size: NA; D gene: NA; V gene: TRBV10-3; CDR3 DNA: TGTGCCTCGACAGAAAGAAACACCGGGGAGCTGTTTTTT; CDR3 protein: CASTERNTGELFF
J gene: TRBJ1-2; clone size: NA; D gene: TRBD1; V gene: TRBV27; CDR3 DNA: TGTGCCAGCAGTTTATCGCAGGGGGGTAACTATGGCTACACCTTC; CDR3 protein: CASSLSQGGNYGYTF
J gene: TRBJ1-6; clone size: NA; D gene: TRBD1; V gene: TRBV27; CDR3 DNA: TGTGCCAGCAGTTTTTCATCCAGGGGGCTAAATTCACCCCTCCACTTT; CDR3 protein: CASSFSSRGLNSPLHF
J gene: TRBJ2-7; clone size: NA; D gene: TRBD1; V gene: TRBV30; CDR3 DNA: TGTGCCTGGAGTGGGACAGGGATAGCGTACGAGCAGTACTTC; CDR3 protein: CAWSGTGIAYEQYF
J gene: TRBJ1-1; clone size: NA; D gene: NA; V gene: TRBV6-5; CDR3 DNA: TGTGCCAGCAGTTACTCGAACAGGGCGGTCACTGAAGCTTTCTTT; CDR3 protein: CASSYSNRAVTEAFF
J gene: TRBJ2-7; clone size: NA; D gene: TRBD2; V gene: TRBV5-1; CDR3 DNA: TGCGCCAGCAGTTGGAGTAGCGGGGGCGAAGCCTACGAGCAGTACTTC; CDR3 protein: CASSWSSGGEAYEQYF
J gene: TRBJ1-5; clone size: NA; D gene: NA; V gene: TRBV7-8; CDR3 DNA: TGTGCCAGCAGCCAGGCTACCGGGAATCAGCCCCAGCATTTT; CDR3 protein: CASSQATGNQPQHF
J gene: TRBJ2-1; clone size: NA; D gene: TRBD1; V gene: TRBV27; CDR3 DNA: TGTGCCAGCAGTTTAGGGACAGGGGTAGGGAATGAGCAGTTCTTC; CDR3 protein: CASSLGTGVGNEQFF
J gene: TRBJ2-1; clone size: NA; D gene: NA; V gene: TRBV18; CDR3 DNA: TGTGCCAGCTCCACCGAGGCTGGAGGTGAGCAGTTCTTC; CDR3 protein: CASSTEAGGEQFF
J gene: TRBJ2-7; clone size: NA; D gene: TRBD1; V gene: TRBV5-6; CDR3 DNA: TGTGCCAGCAGCTCGGGACAGGGTCTCTACGAGCAGTACTTC; CDR3 protein: CASSSGQGLYEQYF
J gene: TRBJ2-3; clone size: NA; D gene: TRBD2; V gene: TRBV5-8; CDR3 DNA: TGTGCCAGCAGCTTGGGACTAGCGGGTTACACAGATACGCAGTATTTT; CDR3 protein: CASSLGLAGYTDTQYF
J gene: TRBJ2-2; clone size: NA; D gene: NA; V gene: TRBV14; CDR3 DNA: TGTGCCAGCAGCCTCAACAGCGGGGAGCTGTTTTTT; CDR3 protein: CASSLNSGELFF
J gene: TRBJ1-6; clone size: few; D gene: NA; V gene: TRBV10-1; CDR3 DNA: TGCGCCAGCAGTCCCGACAGAAATTCACCCCTCCACTTT; CDR3 protein: CASSPDRNSPLHF
J gene: TRBJ1-1; clone size: NA; D gene: NA; V gene: TRBV9; CDR3 DNA: TGTGCCAGCAGCCCAGACCCCGGGAGTTACACTGAAGCTTTCTTT; CDR3 protein: CASSPDPGSYTEAFF
J gene: TRBJ2-3; clone size: NA; D gene: TRBD2; V gene: TRBV2; CDR3 DNA: TGTGCCAGCACCACAGGGACTAGCGTCACAGATACGCAGTATTTT; CDR3 protein: CASTTGTSVTDTQYF
J gene: TRBJ1-1; clone size: NA; D gene: TRBD1; V gene: TRBV27; CDR3 DNA: TGTGCCAGCAGTCACCAAAAACAGGGGAGGACTGAAGCTTTCTTT; CDR3 protein: CASSHQKQGRTEAFF
J gene: TRBJ2-1; clone size: NA; D gene: TRBD2; V gene: TRBV6-5; CDR3 DNA: TGTGCCAGCAGCCGAAGCGGGAATTCCTACAATGAGCAGTTCTTC; CDR3 protein: CASSRSGNSYNEQFF
J gene: TRBJ1-1; clone size: NA; D gene: NA; V gene: TRBV6-6; CDR3 DNA: TGTGCCAGCAGAGAACAGACAGTCCCGAACACTGAAGCTTTCTTT; CDR3 protein: CASREQTVPNTEAFF
J gene: TRBJ1-6; clone size: NA; D gene: NA; V gene: TRBV2; CDR3 DNA: TGTGCCAGCAGTTTGGACGGGAGCTCCTATAATTCACCCCTCCACTTT; CDR3 protein: CASSLDGSSYNSPLHF
J gene: TRBJ1-2; clone size: NA; D gene: NA; V gene: TRBV5-1; CDR3 DNA: TGCGCCAGCAGCTTAAGGAGTCCGGGTATGAACTATGGCTACACCTTC; CDR3 protein: CASSLRSPGMNYGYTF
J gene: TRBJ1-2; clone size: NA; D gene: TRBD1; V gene: TRBV11-2; CDR3 DNA: TGTGCCAGCAGCCCAACGACAGGGGGTTATGGCTACACCTTC; CDR3 protein: CASSPTTGGYGYTF
J gene: TRBJ1-2; clone size: NA; D gene: NA; V gene: TRBV5-1; CDR3 DNA: TGCGCCAGCAGCTTTCAGGGGCCTAACTATGGCTACACCTTC; CDR3 protein: CASSFQGPNYGYTF
J gene: TRBJ2-5; clone size: NA; D gene: TRBD1; V gene: TRBV6-6; CDR3 DNA: TGTGCCAGCAGTTACTCGCCAGGGGGTGGAGAGACCCAGTACTTC; CDR3 protein: CASSYSPGGGETQYF
J gene: TRBJ2-2; clone size: NA; D gene: TRBD1; V gene: TRBV6-5; CDR3 DNA: TGTGCCAGCAGTTTCGGGACAGCGAACACCGGGGAGCTGTTTTTT; CDR3 protein: CASSFGTANTGELFF
J gene: TRBJ2-1; clone size: NA; D gene: NA; V gene: TRBV7-2; CDR3 DNA: TGTGCCAGCAGCCCACCCCAGGGCTTCGAGCAGTTCTTC; CDR3 protein: CASSPPQGFEQFF
J gene: TRBJ1-1; clone size: NA; D gene: TRBD1; V gene: TRBV11-3; CDR3 DNA: TGTGCCAGCAAACCGGGACAGGGGGCTGGTACTGAAGCTTTCTTT; CDR3 protein: CASKPGQGAGTEAFF
J gene: TRBJ1-1; clone size: NA; D gene: TRBD1; V gene: TRBV27; CDR3 DNA: TGTGCCAGCAGTTCATTGGACAGGGGACGGGTTCCAGCTTTCTTT; CDR3 protein: CASSSLDRGRVPAFF
J gene: TRBJ1-1; clone size: NA; D gene: NA; V gene: TRBV19; CDR3 DNA: TGTGCCAGTAGTATTTTTACGGCAGGGAACACTGAAGCTTTCTTT; CDR3 protein: CASSIFTAGNTEAFF
J gene: TRBJ2-7; clone size: NA; D gene: NA; V gene: TRBV5-5; CDR3 DNA: TGTGCCAGCAGCCTAGAGGGCCCCGGAGGGAACGAGCAGTACTTC; CDR3 protein: CASSLEGPGGNEQYF
J gene: TRBJ1-2; clone size: NA; D gene: TRBD1; V gene: TRBV7-2; CDR3 DNA: TGTGCCAGCAGCGAGACAGGGGTCTATGGCTACACCTTC; CDR3 protein: CASSETGVYGYTF
J gene: TRBJ1-6; clone size: NA; D gene: TRBD1; V gene: TRBV30; CDR3 DNA: TGTGCCTGGACCCGTAAAAGACAGGGTTATAATTCACCCCTCCACTTT; CDR3 protein: CAWTRKRQGYNSPLHF
J gene: TRBJ1-1; clone size: NA; D gene: TRBD1; V gene: TRBV6-2/TRBV6-3; CDR3 DNA: TGTGCCAGCAGTTACACTAGGACAGGGGCCAACACTGAAGCTTTCTTT; CDR3 protein: CASSYTRTGANTEAFF
J gene: TRBJ1-4; clone size: few; D gene: NA; V gene: TRBV5-1; CDR3 DNA: TGCGCCAGCACTCGGGACGGAGGGCTGAATGAAAAACTGTTTTTT; CDR3 protein: CASTRDGGLNEKLFF
J gene: TRBJ1-3; clone size: NA; D gene: TRBD1; V gene: TRBV5-1; CDR3 DNA: TGCGCCAGCAGCGACAGTGGGACAGGGTTTGCTTCTGGAAACACCATATATTTT; CDR3 protein: CASSDSGTGFASGNTIYF
J gene: TRBJ1-1; clone size: NA; D gene: NA; V gene: TRBV19; CDR3 DNA: TGTGCCAGTAGTGCGTACACTGAAGCTTTCTTT; CDR3 protein: CASSAYTEAFF